This T cell receptor beta chain was captured in a study of identical twins. Comment on this clonotype: Its antigen is not identified.

Points from the study as a whole: Compared with models, monozygotic twins showed more out-of-frame TCR alpha sharing. Part of the zero-insertion signal could reflect confounding by invariant MAIT and iNKT cells. Insertions were fewer in abundant cord blood beta clonotypes, whereas memory repertoires showed none of this pattern.

A universal primer site was incorporated via template switching, and the cDNA contained unique molecular identifiers. One entry per CDR3 protein, called by TCRdb with MiXCR from the 5' RACE reads. The data show some 1,600,000 distinct CDR3 sequences, about 31% seen once. The specimen sequenced was cord blood. This TCR came from a newborn girl in good health.

CDR3: CASSSNGGAGNEQFF. The CDR3 DNA follows: TGTGCCAGCAGCTCCAACGGGGGGGCGGGAAATGAGCAGTTCTTC. The chain employs TRBV7-2 and TRBJ2-1; TRBD2 aligns across 8 bases. Germline CDR1 is SGHTA and CDR2 is FQGNSA. The CDR3 totals 15 residues. V shed 4 bases, J shed 7 bases, and the junction held 9 bases outside the gene matches.